Listed below are T cell receptor beta chains from one sample, sequenced in a study of T cells after yellow fever vaccination. MiXCR, run by TCRdb on the 5' RACE reads, gives a single entry per CDR3 protein. Of about 53,000 distinct CDR3 sequences in the sample, roughly 6.9% were seen once. Here the sequenced sample was CD8+ T cells sorted from PBMCs, taken on the day of the first yellow fever vaccination. The receptors here all came from a man younger than 35 who received the YFV17D yellow fever vaccine. CDR3s include the opening cysteine and the closing phenylalanine or tryptophan. Fields, in order: CDR3 protein, CDR3 DNA, J gene, clone size, V gene, D gene. D genes are given only for firm matches. Part of the rows lack a size; the others show once, few, many or a class for expanded clones.

CDR3: CASSHGTYEQYF; DNA: TGTGCCAGCAGCCACGGAACCTACGAGCAGTACTTC; J: TRBJ2-7; size: few; V: TRBV4-2; D: NA
CDR3: CASSEAISPETQYF; DNA: TGTGCCAGCAGTGAAGCCATCTCGCCGGAGACCCAGTACTTC; J: TRBJ2-5; size: many; V: TRBV2; D: NA
CDR3: CARRDANTEAFF; DNA: TGTGCCAGACGGGACGCGAACACTGAAGCTTTCTTT; J: TRBJ1-1; size: many; V: TRBV2; D: NA
CDR3: CASGLVVAGGRIPYNEQFF; DNA: TGTGCTAGTGGTTTGGTGGTAGCGGGGGGCCGAATTCCTTACAATGAGCAGTTCTTC; J: TRBJ2-1; size: few; V: TRBV12-5; D: TRBD2
CDR3: CASRQDSSSYEQYF; DNA: TGCGCCAGCAGACAGGACAGCAGCTCCTACGAGCAGTACTTC; J: TRBJ2-7; size: many; V: TRBV4-1; D: NA
CDR3: CASSLQGAALQPQHF; DNA: TGTGCCAGCAGTTTACAGGGGGCGGCCTTGCAGCCCCAGCATTTT; J: TRBJ1-5; size: many; V: TRBV28; D: TRBD1
CDR3: CASSLMREIPGTEAFF; DNA: TGTGCCAGCAGCTTGATGAGGGAGATACCAGGAACTGAAGCTTTCTTT; J: TRBJ1-1; size: few; V: TRBV5-4; D: NA
CDR3: CASSFLERLTDTQYF; DNA: TGTGCCAGCAGCTTTCTAGAGCGGCTAACAGATACGCAGTATTTT; J: TRBJ2-3; size: many; V: TRBV11-2; D: NA
CDR3: CASSPRDRGSEAFF; DNA: TGCGCCAGCAGCCCTCGGGACAGGGGTTCCGAAGCTTTCTTT; J: TRBJ1-1; size: many; V: TRBV5-1; D: TRBD1
CDR3: CASSLGAYEQYF; DNA: TGTGCCAGCAGCTTAGGCGCTTACGAGCAGTACTTC; J: TRBJ2-7; size: many; V: TRBV7-9; D: NA
CDR3: CASSRQEYYEQYF; DNA: TGTGCCAGCAGCCGACAGGAATACTACGAGCAGTACTTC; J: TRBJ2-7; size: few; V: TRBV5-5; D: NA
CDR3: CSARVFYRTNTGELFF; DNA: TGCAGTGCTAGAGTTTTTTACAGGACGAACACCGGGGAGCTGTTTTTT; J: TRBJ2-2; size: few; V: TRBV20-1; D: NA
CDR3: CASSQDLAGYTEAFF; DNA: TGCGCCAGCAGCCAAGATCTTGCAGGGTACACTGAAGCTTTCTTT; J: TRBJ1-1; size: NA; V: TRBV4-3; D: NA
CDR3: CASTNYQGAFF; DNA: TGTGCCAGCACCAACTACCAGGGGGCTTTCTTT; J: TRBJ1-1; size: NA; V: TRBV19; D: NA
CDR3: CASSLTGGGTEAFF; DNA: TGTGCCAGCAGCCTTACAGGGGGCGGGACTGAAGCTTTCTTT; J: TRBJ1-1; size: many; V: TRBV6-2/TRBV6-3; D: TRBD1
CDR3: CSATAIAGAVADTQYF; DNA: TGCAGTGCTACCGCTATAGCGGGGGCGGTCGCAGATACGCAGTATTTT; J: TRBJ2-3; size: many; V: TRBV20-1; D: TRBD2
CDR3: CASSPGTALYNEQFF; DNA: TGCGCCAGCAGCCCCGGGACAGCCCTGTACAATGAGCAGTTCTTC; J: TRBJ2-1; size: many; V: TRBV4-3; D: TRBD1
CDR3: CTSSLRGRARGRGETQYF; DNA: TGTACCAGCAGCTTAAGGGGCCGGGCTCGGGGGCGTGGAGAGACCCAGTACTTC; J: TRBJ2-5; size: NA; V: TRBV13; D: NA
CDR3: CASSAGQGTFYGYTF; DNA: TGTGCCAGCAGTGCGGGACAGGGGACTTTCTATGGCTACACCTTC; J: TRBJ1-2; size: NA; V: TRBV12-3/TRBV12-4; D: TRBD1
CDR3: CSVNDGDTGELFF; DNA: TGCAGCGTGAATGACGGAGACACCGGGGAGCTGTTTTTT; J: TRBJ2-2; size: few; V: TRBV29-1; D: NA
CDR3: CASSTGIGGELFF; DNA: TGTGCCAGCAGTACCGGGATTGGCGGGGAGCTGTTTTTT; J: TRBJ2-2; size: few; V: TRBV6-1; D: NA
CDR3: CSAFPRGSGANVLTF; DNA: TGCAGTGCCTTTCCCAGGGGCTCTGGGGCCAACGTCCTGACTTTC; J: TRBJ2-6; size: NA; V: TRBV20-1; D: NA
CDR3: CASSERTDQETQYF; DNA: TGTGCCAGCAGCGAAAGGACAGACCAAGAGACCCAGTACTTC; J: TRBJ2-5; size: many; V: TRBV28; D: NA
CDR3: CASSTRQTTGTQYF; DNA: TGCGCCAGCAGCACCCGACAGACTACCGGGACCCAGTACTTC; J: TRBJ2-5; size: many; V: TRBV4-1; D: NA
CDR3: CSVEDPAGCTF; DNA: TGCAGCGTTGAAGATCCCGCAGGATGCACCTTC; J: TRBJ1-2; size: many; V: TRBV29-1; D: NA
CDR3: CASSQVGGDRTDTQYF; DNA: TGTGCCAGCAGCCAAGTTGGGGGGGACCGCACAGATACGCAGTATTTT; J: TRBJ2-3; size: many; V: TRBV4-2; D: TRBD2
CDR3: CASSFGEETQYF; DNA: TGTGCCAGCAGCTTCGGAGAAGAGACCCAGTACTTC; J: TRBJ2-5; size: many; V: TRBV7-9; D: NA
CDR3: CSVDLAGNTGELFF; DNA: TGCAGCGTTGACCTAGCGGGGAACACCGGGGAGCTGTTTTTT; J: TRBJ2-2; size: many; V: TRBV29-1; D: TRBD2
CDR3: CASSWWTGGFADTQYF; DNA: TGTGCCAGCAGCTGGTGGACAGGGGGCTTTGCAGATACGCAGTATTTT; J: TRBJ2-3; size: many; V: TRBV5-5; D: TRBD1
CDR3: CASSFPGGADADTQYF; DNA: TGTGCCAGCAGCTTCCCTGGGGGCGCAGATGCAGATACGCAGTATTTT; J: TRBJ2-3; size: many; V: TRBV7-3; D: NA
CDR3: CASSQVQTGPSNYGYTF; DNA: TGTGCCAGCAGCCAAGTGCAGACCGGGCCCTCTAACTATGGCTACACCTTC; J: TRBJ1-2; size: few; V: TRBV3-1; D: NA
CDR3: CASSVARGSSYNEQFF; DNA: TGTGCCAGCAGCGTAGCGAGGGGGAGCTCCTACAATGAGCAGTTCTTC; J: TRBJ2-1; size: many; V: TRBV9; D: NA
CDR3: CASSLSAGRKVWETQYF; DNA: TGTGCCAGCAGCTTATCAGCGGGGCGGAAGGTTTGGGAGACCCAGTACTTC; J: TRBJ2-5; size: many; V: TRBV7-2; D: TRBD2
CDR3: CASSPPYRTISGNTIYF; DNA: TGTGCCAGCTCACCACCGTACAGGACGATCTCTGGAAACACCATATATTTT; J: TRBJ1-3; size: many; V: TRBV18; D: NA
CDR3: CASSRLPPSNYNEQFF; DNA: TGTGCCAGCAGCAGACTACCCCCCTCAAACTACAATGAGCAGTTCTTC; J: TRBJ2-1; size: NA; V: TRBV7-2; D: NA
CDR3: CASSQSREQFF; DNA: TGCGCCAGCAGCCAAAGTAGGGAGCAGTTCTTC; J: TRBJ2-1; size: many; V: TRBV4-1; D: NA
CDR3: CAAGRVNTEAFF; DNA: TGTGCCGCGGGACGGGTGAACACTGAAGCTTTCTTT; J: TRBJ1-1; size: NA; V: TRBV27; D: NA
CDR3: CASIPGLEVGELFF; DNA: TGTGCCAGCATTCCGGGACTAGAGGTCGGGGAGCTGTTTTTT; J: TRBJ2-2; size: NA; V: TRBV6-1; D: TRBD2
CDR3: CASSSWQRGDEQFF; DNA: TGTGCCAGCAGCTCTTGGCAGCGAGGCGATGAGCAGTTCTTC; J: TRBJ2-1; size: NA; V: TRBV11-2; D: NA
CDR3: CSVELAGQNYGYTF; DNA: TGCAGCGTTGAATTGGCCGGACAAAACTATGGCTACACCTTC; J: TRBJ1-2; size: NA; V: TRBV29-1; D: NA
CDR3: CASSPGWTETYNEQFF; DNA: TGTGCCAGCAGCCCCGGTTGGACGGAGACCTACAATGAGCAGTTCTTC; J: TRBJ2-1; size: NA; V: TRBV11-1; D: NA
CDR3: CASSQASANEQFF; DNA: TGTGCCAGCAGCCAAGCTAGCGCCAATGAGCAGTTCTTC; J: TRBJ2-1; size: NA; V: TRBV3-1; D: NA
CDR3: CASSYRGLQETQYF; DNA: TGTGCCAGCAGCTACAGGGGACTCCAAGAGACCCAGTACTTC; J: TRBJ2-5; size: many; V: TRBV12-3/TRBV12-4; D: NA
CDR3: CASSQSGGANEQFF; DNA: TGCGCCAGCAGCCAAAGCGGGGGGGCGAATGAGCAGTTCTTC; J: TRBJ2-1; size: NA; V: TRBV4-1; D: TRBD2
CDR3: CASSWFRATANEQFF; DNA: TGTGCCAGCAGTTGGTTCCGAGCAACAGCCAATGAGCAGTTCTTC; J: TRBJ2-1; size: few; V: TRBV12-3/TRBV12-4; D: NA
CDR3: CASSQEASGGAMADTQYF; DNA: TGTGCCAGCAGCCAAGAGGCTAGCGGGGGGGCGATGGCAGATACGCAGTATTTT; J: TRBJ2-3; size: few; V: TRBV4-2; D: TRBD2
CDR3: CASSLLGAGDTQYF; DNA: TGTGCCAGCAGTTTGCTGGGGGCTGGAGATACGCAGTATTTT; J: TRBJ2-3; size: NA; V: TRBV28; D: NA
CDR3: CASSQEGGGGAYNTEAFF; DNA: TGCGCCAGCAGCCAAGAGGGGGGAGGGGGGGCTTACAACACTGAAGCTTTCTTT; J: TRBJ1-1; size: NA; V: TRBV4-1; D: NA